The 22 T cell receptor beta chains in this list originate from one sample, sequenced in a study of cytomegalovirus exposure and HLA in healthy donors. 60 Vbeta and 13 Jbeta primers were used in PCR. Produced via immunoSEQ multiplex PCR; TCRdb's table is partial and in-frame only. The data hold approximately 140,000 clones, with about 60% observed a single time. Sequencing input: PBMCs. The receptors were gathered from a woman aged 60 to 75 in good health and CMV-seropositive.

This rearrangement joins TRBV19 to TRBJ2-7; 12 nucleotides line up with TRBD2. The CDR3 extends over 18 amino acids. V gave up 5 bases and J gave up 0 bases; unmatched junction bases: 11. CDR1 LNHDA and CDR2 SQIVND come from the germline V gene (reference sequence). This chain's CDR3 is CASSPLTRTSGASYEQYF. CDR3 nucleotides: TGTGCCAGTAGTCCTCTCACCAGGACTAGCGGGGCCTCCTACGAGCAGTACTTC.

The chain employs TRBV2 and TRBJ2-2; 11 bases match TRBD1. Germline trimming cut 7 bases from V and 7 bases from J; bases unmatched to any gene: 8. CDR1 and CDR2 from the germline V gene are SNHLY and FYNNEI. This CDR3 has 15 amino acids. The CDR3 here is CASTIGQGAGGELFF. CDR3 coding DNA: TGTGCCAGCACTATTGGACAGGGGGCAGGCGGGGAGCTGTTTTTT.

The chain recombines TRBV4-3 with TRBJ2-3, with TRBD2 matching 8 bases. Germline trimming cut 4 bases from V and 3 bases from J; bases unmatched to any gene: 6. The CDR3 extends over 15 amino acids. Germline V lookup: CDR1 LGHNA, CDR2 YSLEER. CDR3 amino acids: CASSPGIAGTDTQYF. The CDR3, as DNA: TGCGCCAGCAGCCCTGGGATAGCGGGAACAGATACGCAGTATTTT.

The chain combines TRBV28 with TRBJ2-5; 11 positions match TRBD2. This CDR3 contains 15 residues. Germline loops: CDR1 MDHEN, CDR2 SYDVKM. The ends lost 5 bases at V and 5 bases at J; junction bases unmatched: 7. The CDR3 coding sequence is TGTGCCAGCAGTCAACTAGCGGGAGTTTTCGAGACCCAGTACTTC. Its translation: CASSQLAGVFETQYF.

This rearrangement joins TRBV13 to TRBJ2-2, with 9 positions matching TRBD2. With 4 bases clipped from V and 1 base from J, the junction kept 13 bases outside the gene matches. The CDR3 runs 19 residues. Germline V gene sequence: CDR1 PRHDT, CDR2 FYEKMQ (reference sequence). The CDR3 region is CASSSLGRIAGVNTGELFF. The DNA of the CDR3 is TGTGCCAGCAGCTCCCTGGGTAGGATAGCGGGAGTGAACACCGGGGAGCTGTTTTTT.

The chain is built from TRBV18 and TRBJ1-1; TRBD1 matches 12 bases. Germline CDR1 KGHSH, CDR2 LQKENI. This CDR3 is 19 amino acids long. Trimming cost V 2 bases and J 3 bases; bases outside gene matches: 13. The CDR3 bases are TGTGCCAGCTCACCATGGCGTCTGCGGGACAGGGGGCGTCACACTGAAGCTTTCTTT. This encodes CASSPWRLRDRGRHTEAFF.

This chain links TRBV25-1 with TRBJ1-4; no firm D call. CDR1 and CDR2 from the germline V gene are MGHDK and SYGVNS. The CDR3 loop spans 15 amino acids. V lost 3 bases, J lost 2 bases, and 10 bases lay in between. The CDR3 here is CASSDFDTTNEKLFF. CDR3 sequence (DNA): TGTGCCAGCAGTGACTTCGACACTACTAATGAAAAACTGTTTTTT. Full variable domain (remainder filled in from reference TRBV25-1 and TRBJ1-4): EADIYQTPRYLVIGTGKKITLECSQTMGHDKMYWYQQDPGMELHLIHYSYGVNSTEKGDLSSESTVSRIRTEHFPLTLESARPSHTSQYLCASSDFDTTNEKLFFGSGTQLSVL.

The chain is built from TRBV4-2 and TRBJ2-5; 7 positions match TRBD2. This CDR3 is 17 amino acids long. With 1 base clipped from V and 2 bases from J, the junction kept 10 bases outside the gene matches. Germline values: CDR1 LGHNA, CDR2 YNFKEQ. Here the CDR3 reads CASSQALAGVGQETQYF. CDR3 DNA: TGTGCCAGCAGCCAAGCCCTGGCGGGAGTTGGACAAGAGACCCAGTACTTC.

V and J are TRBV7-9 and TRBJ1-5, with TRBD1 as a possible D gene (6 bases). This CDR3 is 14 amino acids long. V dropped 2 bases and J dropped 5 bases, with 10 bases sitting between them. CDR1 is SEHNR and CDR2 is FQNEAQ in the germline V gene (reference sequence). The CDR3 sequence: CASSLSGVDQPQHF. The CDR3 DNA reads TGTGCCAGCAGCTTATCAGGGGTGGATCAGCCCCAGCATTTT.

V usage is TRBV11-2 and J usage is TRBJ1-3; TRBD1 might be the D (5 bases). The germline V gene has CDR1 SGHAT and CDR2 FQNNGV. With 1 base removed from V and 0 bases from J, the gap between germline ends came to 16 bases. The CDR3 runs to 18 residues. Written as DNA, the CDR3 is TGTGCCAGCAGCTTAGTTGGGGCCCCACGGTACTCTGGAAACACCATATATTTT. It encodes CASSLVGAPRYSGNTIYF.

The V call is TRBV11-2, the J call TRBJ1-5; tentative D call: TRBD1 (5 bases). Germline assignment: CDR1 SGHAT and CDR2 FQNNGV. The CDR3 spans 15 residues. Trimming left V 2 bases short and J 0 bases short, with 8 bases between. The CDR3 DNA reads TGTGCCAGCAGCTTAAGGGGTTATAGCAATCAGCCCCAGCATTTT. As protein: CASSLRGYSNQPQHF.

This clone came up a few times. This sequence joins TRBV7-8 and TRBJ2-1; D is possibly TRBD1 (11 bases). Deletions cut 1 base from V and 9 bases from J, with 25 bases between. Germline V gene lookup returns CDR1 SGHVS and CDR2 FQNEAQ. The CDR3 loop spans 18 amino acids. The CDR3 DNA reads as TGTGCCAGCAGCTTAGGGACAGGGGGCATGGGACTAGCGTTTGAGCAGTTCTTC. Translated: CASSLGTGGMGLAFEQFF.

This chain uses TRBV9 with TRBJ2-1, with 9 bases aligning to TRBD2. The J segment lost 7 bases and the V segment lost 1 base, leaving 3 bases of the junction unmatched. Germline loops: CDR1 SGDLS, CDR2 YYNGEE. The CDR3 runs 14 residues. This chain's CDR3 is CASSVISGGNEQFF. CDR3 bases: TGTGCCAGCAGCGTAATCAGCGGGGGGAATGAGCAGTTCTTC.

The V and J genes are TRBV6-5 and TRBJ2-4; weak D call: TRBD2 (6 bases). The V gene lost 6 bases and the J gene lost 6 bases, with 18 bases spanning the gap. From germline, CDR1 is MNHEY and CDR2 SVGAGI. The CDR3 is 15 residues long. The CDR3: CASRALGGGGNIQYF. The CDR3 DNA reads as TGTGCCAGCAGGGCCCTCGGTGGGGGAGGAAACATTCAGTACTTC.

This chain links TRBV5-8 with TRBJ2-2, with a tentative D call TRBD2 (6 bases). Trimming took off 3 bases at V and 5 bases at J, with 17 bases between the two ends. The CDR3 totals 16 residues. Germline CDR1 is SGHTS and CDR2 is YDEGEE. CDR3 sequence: CASSYPARDWTGELFF. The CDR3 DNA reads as TGTGCCAGCAGCTACCCAGCGCGGGATTGGACCGGGGAGCTGTTTTTT.

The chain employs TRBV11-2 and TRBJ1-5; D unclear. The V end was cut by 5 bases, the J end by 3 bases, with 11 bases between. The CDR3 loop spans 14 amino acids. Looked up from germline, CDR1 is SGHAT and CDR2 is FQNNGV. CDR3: CASSLDSYNQPQHF. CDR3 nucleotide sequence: TGTGCCAGCAGCCTGGACTCCTACAATCAGCCCCAGCATTTT. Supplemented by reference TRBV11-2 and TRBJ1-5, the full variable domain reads EAGVAQSPRYKIIEKRQSVAFWCNPISGHATLYWYQQILGQGPKLLIQFQNNGVVDDSQLPKDRFSAERLKGVDSTLKIQPAKLEDSAVYLCASSLDSYNQPQHFGDGTRLSIL.

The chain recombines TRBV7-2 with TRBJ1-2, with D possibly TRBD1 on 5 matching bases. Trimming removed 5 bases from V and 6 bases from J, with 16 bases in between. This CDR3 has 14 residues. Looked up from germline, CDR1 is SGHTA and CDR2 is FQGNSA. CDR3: CASSPAARDDGYTF. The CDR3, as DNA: TGTGCCAGCAGCCCCGCGGCCAGGGATGATGGCTACACCTTC.

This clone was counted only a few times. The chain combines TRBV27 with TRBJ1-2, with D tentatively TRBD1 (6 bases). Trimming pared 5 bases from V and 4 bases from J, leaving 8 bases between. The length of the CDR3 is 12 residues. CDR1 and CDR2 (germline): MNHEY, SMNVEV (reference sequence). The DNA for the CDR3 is TGTGCCAGCAGTCCGACAGGCTATGGCTACACCTTC. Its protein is CASSPTGYGYTF.

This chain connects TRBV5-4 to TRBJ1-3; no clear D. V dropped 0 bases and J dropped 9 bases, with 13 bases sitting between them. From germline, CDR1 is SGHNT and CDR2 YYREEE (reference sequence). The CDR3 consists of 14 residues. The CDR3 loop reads CASSLDSAASTIYF. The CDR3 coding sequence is TGTGCCAGCAGCTTGGATTCGGCGGCAAGCACCATATATTTT. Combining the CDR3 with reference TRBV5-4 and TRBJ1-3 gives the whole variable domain ETGVTQSPTHLIKTRGQQVTLRCSSQSGHNTVSWYQQALGQGPQFIFQYYREEENGRGNFPPRFSGLQFPNYSSELNVNALELDDSALYLCASSLDSAASTIYFGEGSWLTVV.

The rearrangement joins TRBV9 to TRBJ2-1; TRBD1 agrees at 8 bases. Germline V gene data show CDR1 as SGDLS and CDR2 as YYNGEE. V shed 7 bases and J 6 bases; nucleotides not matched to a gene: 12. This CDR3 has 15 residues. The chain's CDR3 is CASGQGGTTTNEQFF. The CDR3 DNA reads TGTGCCAGCGGACAGGGAGGAACTACTACCAATGAGCAGTTCTTC.

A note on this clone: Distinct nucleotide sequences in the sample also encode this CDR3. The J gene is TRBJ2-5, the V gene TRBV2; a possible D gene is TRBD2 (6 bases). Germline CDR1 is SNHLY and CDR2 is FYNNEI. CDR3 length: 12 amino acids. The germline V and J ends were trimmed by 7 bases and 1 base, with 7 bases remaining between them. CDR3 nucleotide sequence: TGTGCCAGCAACGGGGGCCAAGAGACCCAGTACTTC. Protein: CASNGGQETQYF. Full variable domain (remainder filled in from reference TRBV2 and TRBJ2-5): EPEVTQTPSHQVTQMGQEVILRCVPISNHLYFYWYRQILGQKVEFLVSFYNNEISEKSEIFDDQFSVERPDGSNFTLKIRSTKLEDSAMYFCASNGGQETQYFGPGTRLLVL.

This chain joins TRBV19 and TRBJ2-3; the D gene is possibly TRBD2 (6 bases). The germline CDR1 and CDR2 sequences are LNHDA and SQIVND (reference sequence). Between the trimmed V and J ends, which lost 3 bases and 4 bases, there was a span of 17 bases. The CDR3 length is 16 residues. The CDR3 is CASSIPGAGRADTQYF. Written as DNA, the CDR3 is TGTGCCAGTAGTATCCCTGGGGCGGGAAGGGCAGATACGCAGTATTTT.